The table lists the clone carrying this T cell receptor beta chain with a few counts. Its target is unknown. An approximately 9.4 ml volume of fresh peripheral blood provided the PBMCs. These data belong to a study of T cells in Graves' hyperthyroidism and ophthalmopathy. Study in general: Prior to any treatment, at the point of initial diagnosis, peripheral blood was collected. Study results and limitations: Ophthalmopathy stood apart from stable hyperthyroidism in a 13 V-J model. The majority of expanded thyroid clonotypes above 0.001 also appeared in blood.

The CDR3 loop spans 16 amino acids. The V and J ends lost 0 bases and 8 bases, in that order; junction bases with no gene match: 9. Germline values: CDR1 LNHNV, CDR2 YYDKDF (reference sequence). Amplification of TCR beta CDR3 regions was performed using RNA transcripts as template. The HTBI primer set was used in a first-round RT-PCR of the TCR CDR3. MiXCR was run by TCRdb on the multiplex PCR reads, yielding one entry per CDR3 protein. Here the sample spans fewer than 700,000 distinct CDR3 sequences, roughly 15% being singletons. The source is a woman aged 18-35 years with Graves' ophthalmopathy. Sample: blood. V usage is TRBV15 and J usage is TRBJ2-1, with 8 positions matching TRBD2. CDR3 nucleotides: TGTGCCACCAGCAGAGATCGAATAGCGGGAAGAGATGAGCAGTTCTTC. This gives the protein CATSRDRIAGRDEQFF. The full variable domain, its missing parts supplied by reference TRBV15 and TRBJ2-1, is DAMVIQNPRYQVTQFGKPVTLSCSQTLNHNVMYWYQQKSSQAPKLLFHYYDKDFNNEADTPDNFQSRRPNTSFCFLDIRSPGLGDTAMYLCATSRDRIAGRDEQFFGPGTRLTVL.